The TCR beta chain under discussion was sequenced for a study of blood T cell repertoires in COVID-19 (dated by TCRdb to the early 2020s). About the investigation overall: Samples covering the acute and convalescent phases of COVID-19 were provided by collaborators in the United States, Italy and Spain. The prospective study material was composed of cDNA or gDNA derived from T cells, B-cell-depleted T cells, or PBMCs. The dataset comprised deeply sampled blood TCRbeta repertoires from subjects exposed to, actively infected with, or recovered from COVID-19. The repertoires were made available in a free public database intended to serve as a resource for research on the immune response to SARS-CoV-2. Samples were obtained from the ongoing ImmuneRACE study (first 160 participants) and from 950 to 1,500 subjects provided by 6 global collaborators. A de-identified subject ID, COVID-19 status, age in years and sex were almost always included in the sample metadata. Where available, HLA class I and class II types were obtained from metadata supplied by the sample provider rather than from assay-based typing.

The immunoSEQ Assay, a bias-controlled multiplex PCR, was used to amplify TCRbeta CDR3 regions from genomic DNA. In the source study's methods: Within the assay, amplification of reference gene primers was used to estimate how many nucleated cells each sample contained. To quantify the absolute abundance of each unique TCRbeta CDR3 rearrangement, sequence reads were collapsed and filtered. Productive Simpson clonality was computed per sample as the square root of Simpson's diversity index over productive rearrangements. Sourced from immuneACCESS, this table was stored by TCRdb with only in-frame sequences that have V and J called. A share of the clones is absent; for the studies checked, an unresolved V gene accounts for under half, and the remainder has no known explanation. That table gives V, J and clone size, and the DNA gave D and trimming. Here the sample has around 100,000 clones; 84% occur a single time. The ten largest account for approximately 2% of the sample.

A word on this clone: Its antigen is currently not known. There are no base qualities to consult, and no much larger clone falls within one base.

Based on the germline V gene, the CDR1 and CDR2 sequences are MDHEN and SYDVKM. Its CDR3 holds 16 amino acids, cysteine through phenylalanine. The retained sequence is limited to the CDR3, 48 bases, with the frame set at the first base. Compared with germline, V lacks 6 bases and J lacks 3 bases; bases without a gene match: 8. What the authors observed across the whole study: Clinical and demographic metadata were provided uncurated, with the amount varying by source and participant.

Each collaborating institution followed its own protocols to collect whole blood in K2EDTA tubes. Collaborator samples were shipped for TCRbeta analysis as frozen whole blood, isolated PBMCs, or DNA extracted from either sample type. This clonotype originated in a man in his 70s with active or convalescent COVID-19. Recombination linked TRBV28 to TRBJ1-5; TRBD1 lines up with 10 middle nucleotides. Sequencing was done on a sample of peripheral blood. Read as DNA, the sequence is TGTGCCAGCAGGCCGGGACAGGGGCAATTCAATCAGCCCCAGCATTTT. This encodes CASRPGQGQFNQPQHF.